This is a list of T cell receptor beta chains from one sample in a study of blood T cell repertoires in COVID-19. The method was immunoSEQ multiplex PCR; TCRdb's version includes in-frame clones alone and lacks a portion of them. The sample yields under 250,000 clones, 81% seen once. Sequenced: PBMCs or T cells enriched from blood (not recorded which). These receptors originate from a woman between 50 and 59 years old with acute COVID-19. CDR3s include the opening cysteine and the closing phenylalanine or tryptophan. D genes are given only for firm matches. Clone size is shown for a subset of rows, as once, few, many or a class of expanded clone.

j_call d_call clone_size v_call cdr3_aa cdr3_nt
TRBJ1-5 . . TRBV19 CASRIQLYSNQPQHF TGTGCCAGTAGGATACAACTATATAGCAATCAGCCCCAGCATTTT
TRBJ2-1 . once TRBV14 CASSHTGVPYNEQFF TGTGCCAGCAGCCATACGGGGGTACCCTACAATGAGCAGTTCTTC
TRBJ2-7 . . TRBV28 CASSTLLREQYF TGTGCCAGCAGTACTCTACTGAGGGAGCAGTACTTC
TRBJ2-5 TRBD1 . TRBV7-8 CASSLQGAGETQYF TGTGCCAGCAGCTTACAGGGGGCAGGGGAGACCCAGTACTTC
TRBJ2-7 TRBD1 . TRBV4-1 CASSLTQGQGRDSYEQYF TGCGCCAGCAGCCTTACCCAGGGACAGGGGAGGGACTCCTACGAGCAGTACTTC
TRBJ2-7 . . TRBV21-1 CASLGLAGAPSYEQYF TGTGCCAGCCTGGGACTAGCGGGAGCTCCCTCCTACGAGCAGTACTTC
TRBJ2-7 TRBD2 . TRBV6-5 CASFRTSGSNEQYF TGTGCCAGCTTCAGGACTAGCGGGAGTAACGAGCAGTACTTC
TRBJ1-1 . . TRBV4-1 CASSQVNRRNTEAFF TGCGCCAGCAGCCAAGTAAACAGGCGGAACACTGAAGCTTTCTTT
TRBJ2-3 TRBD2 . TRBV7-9 CASSSVAGERTDTQYF TGTGCCAGCAGCTCAGTAGCGGGAGAAAGAACAGATACGCAGTATTTT
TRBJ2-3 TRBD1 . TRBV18 CASSQTGTVTDTQYF TGTGCCAGCTCACAAACCGGGACAGTCACAGATACGCAGTATTTT
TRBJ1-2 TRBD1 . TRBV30 CAWTQGAYGYTF TGTGCCTGGACCCAGGGGGCTTATGGCTACACCTTC
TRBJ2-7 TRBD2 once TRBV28 CASSLAGGPKEQYF TGTGCCAGCAGTTTAGCGGGAGGGCCGAAAGAGCAGTACTTC
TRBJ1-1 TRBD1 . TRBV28 CASTLRTGGLNTEAFF TGTGCCAGCACCCTTCGGACAGGGGGCTTGAACACTGAAGCTTTCTTT
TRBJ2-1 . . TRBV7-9 CASSLGTVSYNEQFF TGTGCCAGCAGCTTAGGGACAGTCTCCTACAATGAGCAGTTCTTC
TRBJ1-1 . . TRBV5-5 CASSLGENTEAFF TGTGCCAGCAGCTTGGGAGAGAACACTGAAGCTTTCTTT
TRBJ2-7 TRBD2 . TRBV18 CASSPLAGVDEQYF TGTGCCAGCTCACCGCTAGCGGGGGTCGACGAGCAGTACTTC
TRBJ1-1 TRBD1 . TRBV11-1 CASSWRTGSTEAFF TGTGCCAGCAGCTGGAGGACAGGGAGCACTGAAGCTTTCTTT
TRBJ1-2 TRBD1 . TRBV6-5 CASSWGTGPSGYTF TGTGCCAGCAGTTGGGGGACAGGGCCTTCTGGCTACACCTTC
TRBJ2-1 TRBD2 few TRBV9 CASSVDPSGMGEQFF TGTGCCAGCAGCGTAGATCCTAGCGGGATGGGTGAGCAGTTCTTC
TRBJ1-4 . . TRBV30 CAFGLSLVTTNEKLFF TGTGCCTTTGGGCTGTCATTGGTGACCACTAATGAAAAACTGTTTTTT